This T cell receptor beta chain was retrieved from a study of naive and memory T cell subsets. In its sample, this clonotype was seen a few times. An equimolar mix of two oligonucleotides served as the beta constant-region primer for TRBC1 and TRBC2. TCRdb reanalysed the UMI-ligation and nested PCR reads using MiXCR and keeps one entry per CDR3 protein. The data show several thousand distinct CDR3 sequences, approximately 7.5% seen once. The V gene lost 4 bases and the J gene lost 2 bases, with 9 bases spanning the gap. Germline assignment: CDR1 SGHDT and CDR2 YYEEEE. The CDR3 covers 13 residues. The specimen sequenced was CD4+ TEMRA cells from blood. Subset given: effector memory re-expressing CD45RA, CD45RA+ CD27-. The V call is TRBV5-6, the J call TRBJ1-2; D is unclear. This receptor was taken from a human donor in good health. This CDR3 is CASSLLPNYGYTF. In nucleotides, the CDR3 is TGTGCCAGCAGCCTCTTACCCAACTATGGCTACACCTTC.